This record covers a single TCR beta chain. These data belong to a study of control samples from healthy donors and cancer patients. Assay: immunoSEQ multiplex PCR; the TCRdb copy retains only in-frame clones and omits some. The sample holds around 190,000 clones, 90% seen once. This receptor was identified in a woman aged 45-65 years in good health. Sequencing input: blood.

CDR3: CASSYPGLAGGRYEQYF. CDR3 sequence (DNA): TGTGCCAGCAGTTACCCGGGACTAGCGGGGGGAAGGTACGAGCAGTACTTC. The chain uses TRBV6-2 or TRBV6-3 and TRBJ2-7, with 15 bases aligning to TRBD2. J was trimmed by 4 bases and V by 2 bases; bases with no gene match: 6. The length of the CDR3 is 17 residues. Germline V gene sequence: CDR1 MNHEY, CDR2 SVGEGT.